The sequence of this T cell receptor beta chain was determined in a study of identical twins. The germline V gene has CDR1 DFQATT and CDR2 SNEGSKA (reference sequence). The CDR3 contains 16 residues. The V segment lost 1 base and the J segment 7 bases; nucleotides outside the gene matches: 5. TCRdb ran MiXCR on the 5' RACE reads and lists one entry per CDR3 protein. Of approximately 500,000 distinct CDR3 sequences listed, approximately 14% were seen once; the top ten hold roughly 0.4%. These same data were also listed under a study on yellow fever vaccine responses in identical twins.

The receptor was derived from a woman between 18 and 29 years old in good health. The sample comprised CD4+ T cells sorted from blood. The rearrangement links TRBV20-1 to TRBJ2-1; 15 nucleotides match TRBD2. Here the CDR3 DNA reads TGCAGTGCTAGAGGGGGACTAGCGGGAGGTGGGAATGAGCAGTTCTTC. It codes for CSARGGLAGGGNEQFF.